A single sample is the source of the 22 T cell receptor beta chains below, sequenced in a study of OX40 agonist ivuxolimab in advanced cancers. Assay: immunoSEQ multiplex PCR; the TCRdb copy retains only in-frame clones and omits some. The sample includes more than 70,000 clones, over 75% of them seen just once. The material sequenced was CD4+ or CD8+ T cells sorted from blood, taken in a trial of the OX40 agonist ivuxolimab. Receptors were obtained from an adult with an advanced solid tumor such as melanoma, head and neck, liver or kidney cancer.

This clone was seen a handful of times. The chain links TRBV5-6 to TRBJ1-2; D is possibly TRBD1 (5 bases). This CDR3 has 15 amino acids. CDR1 is SGHDT, CDR2 YYEEEE, per germline. V was clipped by 4 bases and J by 0 bases, with 13 bases between them. CDR3 DNA sequence: TGTGCCAGCAGCCCAGGGTGGCGAGCTAACTATGGCTACACCTTC. Amino acid sequence: CASSPGWRANYGYTF.

Remarks on this clone: Other DNA sequences within the sample encode an identical CDR3. The chain couples TRBV7-9 to TRBJ2-5, with a weak D call TRBD1 (6 bases). The CDR3 length is 15 residues. Germline assignment: CDR1 SEHNR and CDR2 FQNEAQ (reference sequence). The ends were cut back, 1 base at V and 1 base at J, with 10 bases in the middle. CDR3 DNA: TGTGCCAGCAGCTTAGTAGGGACAACCCAAGAGACCCAGTACTTC. It translates to CASSLVGTTQETQYF.

The rearrangement uses TRBV12-5 and TRBJ2-3; D is unresolved. Germline values: CDR1 LGHNT, CDR2 FRNRAP. This CDR3 is 14 amino acids long. V was cut by 2 bases and J by 4 bases, with 10 bases left in between. CDR3 residues: CASGLPTFADTQYF. CDR3 coding DNA: TGTGCTAGTGGTTTGCCCACTTTTGCAGATACGCAGTATTTT.

This clone was recorded a few times. This sequence joins TRBV12-5 and TRBJ2-7; 7 bases match TRBD2. The CDR3 loop spans 16 amino acids. Germline CDR1 and CDR2: LGHNT and FRNRAP. V lost 4 bases, J lost 0 bases, and 9 bases stayed unmatched. This CDR3 is CASGSGKGGSSYEQYF. The CDR3 coding sequence is TGTGCTAGTGGTTCCGGCAAGGGCGGGAGCTCCTACGAGCAGTACTTC. Based on the CDR3 plus reference TRBV12-5 and TRBJ2-7, the full variable domain is DARVTQTPRHKVTEMGQEVTMRCQPILGHNTVFWYRQTMMQGLELLAYFRNRAPLDDSGMPKDRFSAEMPDATLATLKIQPSEPRDSAVYFCASGSGKGGSSYEQYFGPGTRLTVT.

The V call is TRBV11-2, the J call TRBJ1-1; D not certain. V lost 3 bases to trimming and J lost 4 bases, with 6 bases between them. CDR1 is SGHAT and CDR2 is FQNNGV in the germline V gene. This CDR3 has 12 amino acids. CDR3 nucleotide sequence: TGTGCCAGCAGCTTTCGTGCCACTGAAGCTTTCTTT. This encodes CASSFRATEAFF.

This clone was seen once. The rearrangement uses TRBV11-3 and TRBJ2-7; 8 bases are a match to TRBD2. Germline V CDR1 and CDR2: SGHNT, YENEEA. The trim removed 5 bases at V and 6 bases at J, leaving 3 bases unmatched. The CDR3 covers 12 residues. In DNA form, the CDR3 reads TGTGCCAGCAGCCCCCGGGGGGGCGAGCAGTACTTC. Its translation is CASSPRGGEQYF.

The rearrangement links TRBV5-1 to TRBJ1-1, with D perhaps TRBD1 (5 bases). This CDR3 has 13 residues. Trimming shortened V by 5 bases and J by 4 bases, and 12 bases separated the two germline ends. The germline V gene has CDR1 SGHRS and CDR2 YFSETQ. The CDR3, as DNA: TGCGCCAGCAGAAGAGTGGGGGTCACTGAAGCTTTCTTT. This gives the protein CASRRVGVTEAFF.

This sequence joins TRBV11-2 and TRBJ2-1; a possible D gene is TRBD2 (6 bases). This CDR3 is built from 16 residues. In germline, CDR1 is SGHAT, CDR2 FQNNGV. V lost 5 bases and J 4 bases, leaving 18 bases between the germline ends. In DNA form, the CDR3 reads TGTGCCAGCAGCGAGCCCGGGGGTAGTGCATACAATGAGCAGTTCTTC. It yields the protein CASSEPGGSAYNEQFF.

There are a few counts of this clone. The gene calls are TRBV10-1 and TRBJ2-7; D is uncertain. CDR3 length: 13 amino acids. The V end was cut by 0 bases, the J end by 4 bases, with 7 bases between. Germline CDR1 and CDR2: WNHNN and SYGVQD (reference sequence). CDR3 in DNA: TGCGCCAGCAGTGAGTCCAGGATATACGAGCAGTACTTC. Its translation: CASSESRIYEQYF.

The rearrangement joins TRBV5-8 to TRBJ1-1; D ambiguous. With 6 bases removed from V and 2 bases from J, the gap between germline ends came to 20 bases. The length of the CDR3 is 16 residues. The V gene's germline CDR1 is SGHTS and CDR2 YDEGEE. The CDR3 bases are TGTGCCAGCACCCCTCGTGGGATAGGGTCCAACACTGAAGCTTTCTTT. It encodes CASTPRGIGSNTEAFF.

V is TRBV5-4 and J is TRBJ2-5; D might be TRBD1 (5 bases). Trimming left V 3 bases short and J 5 bases short, with 11 bases between. This CDR3 region has 13 residues. CDR1 and CDR2 from the germline V gene are SGHNT and YYREEE (reference sequence). CDR3 sequence (DNA): TGTGCCAGCAGCTCGACAGATTCCGAGACCCAGTACTTC. Residues: CASSSTDSETQYF.

The chain combines TRBV30 with TRBJ1-2; 8 nucleotides line up with TRBD1. Germline CDR1 and CDR2: GTSNPN and SVGIG (reference sequence). The CDR3 is 15 residues long. The V segment lost 4 bases and the J segment 1 base; nucleotides outside the gene matches: 8. The CDR3 protein is CAWINRGKGNYGYTF. CDR3 nucleotide sequence: TGTGCCTGGATAAACAGGGGGAAGGGTAACTATGGCTACACCTTC.

This sequence joins TRBV5-5 and TRBJ1-6; 10 bases are shared with TRBD1. Germline-derived CDR1 and CDR2 are SGHKS and YYEKEE (reference sequence). After removal of 0 bases from V and 3 bases from J, the junction contained 3 bases not matched to a gene. The CDR3 totals 17 residues. CDR3 coding DNA: TGTGCCAGCAGCTTGGAGGGACAGGGGCACTATAATTCACCCCTCCACTTT. It yields the protein CASSLEGQGHYNSPLHF.

The chain couples TRBV5-1 to TRBJ1-3; 8 bases fit TRBD1. CDR1 and CDR2 from the germline V gene are SGHRS and YFSETQ. The CDR3 contains 18 residues. V gave up 0 bases and J gave up 0 bases; unmatched junction bases: 8. The CDR3 DNA sequence: TGCGCCAGCAGCTTGGGCCCTCCGGGACAGGACTCTGGAAACACCATATATTTT. Translation: CASSLGPPGQDSGNTIYF.

The V and J genes are TRBV7-4 and TRBJ1-4, with TRBD1 matching 7 bases. The CDR3 has 13 amino acids. Looked up from germline, CDR1 is SGHVT and CDR2 is SQSDAQ. V trimming: 3 bases; J trimming: 7 bases; junction bases outside the gene matches: 2. This chain's CDR3 is CASSFRDSEKLFF. CDR3 sequence (DNA): TGTGCCAGCAGCTTCCGGGACAGTGAAAAACTGTTTTTT. Full variable domain (rest looked up from reference TRBV7-4 and TRBJ1-4): GAGVSQSPRYKVAKRGRDVALRCDSISGHVTLYWYRQTLGQGSEVLTYSQSDAQRDKSGRPSGRFSAERPERSVSTLKIQRTEQGDSAVYLCASSFRDSEKLFFGSGTQLSVL.

In nucleotides, the CDR3 is TGTGCCATCAGTGCCGGGACTAGCGTAAACTCCTACGAGCAGTACTTC. Translated: CAISAGTSVNSYEQYF. This chain uses TRBV10-3 with TRBJ2-7, with 10 bases that match TRBD2. There are 16 residues in the CDR3. Trimming took 4 bases from V and 0 from J; bases not matched to a gene: 6. Germline V CDR1 and CDR2: ENHRY, SYGVKD.

This clone turned up a few times. V is TRBV27 and J is TRBJ1-5; 7 nucleotides line up with TRBD1. This CDR3 is 13 amino acids long. The germline V gene has CDR1 MNHEY and CDR2 SMNVEV (reference sequence). V was pared by 8 bases and J by 1 base, with 2 bases of the junction left unmatched. The CDR3 coding sequence is TGTGCCAGCGGGGACAGCAGCAATCAGCCCCAGCATTTT. This encodes CASGDSSNQPQHF.

J is TRBJ2-5 and V is TRBV7-9; the D is unclear. V gave up 1 base and J gave up 2 bases, with 11 bases separating them. Germline V gene lookup returns CDR1 SEHNR and CDR2 FQNEAQ (reference sequence). This CDR3 region has 15 residues. The DNA for the CDR3 is TGTGCCAGCAGCTTAGGCGGTAGGCAGCAAGAGACCCAGTACTTC. Translation gives CASSLGGRQQETQYF. The full variable domain, in which reference TRBV7-9 and TRBJ2-5 provide the parts outside the CDR3, is DTGVSQNPRHKITKRGQNVTFRCDPISEHNRLYWYRQTLGQGPEFLTYFQNEAQLEKSRLLSDRFSAERPKGSFSTLEIQRTEQGDSAMYLCASSLGGRQQETQYFGPGTRLLVL.

The chain has TRBV5-1 and TRBJ2-2, with D possibly being TRBD1 or TRBD2 (5 bases each). Germline V CDR1 and CDR2: SGHRS, YFSETQ. V lost 1 base and J 0 bases, leaving 10 bases between the germline ends. This CDR3 is built from 16 residues. CDR3 coding DNA: TGCGCCAGCAGCTTGCGGGGCCTGACGAACACCGGGGAGCTGTTTTTT. Protein: CASSLRGLTNTGELFF.

V usage is TRBV27 and J usage is TRBJ2-2, with 7 bases lining up with TRBD2. Germline CDR1 MNHEY, CDR2 SMNVEV (reference sequence). The CDR3 runs 14 residues. V was pared by 7 bases and J by 4 bases, with 6 bases of the junction left unmatched. As DNA, the CDR3 is TGTGCCAGCACCCCCTGGGGGGGCACCGGGGAGCTGTTTTTT. Its protein product is CASTPWGGTGELFF.

The rearrangement links TRBV7-2 to TRBJ2-2; a possible D gene is TRBD2 (6 bases). The CDR3 spans 14 residues. From germline, CDR1 is SGHTA and CDR2 FQGNSA. Trimming pared 5 bases from V and 7 bases from J, leaving 14 bases between. Written as DNA, the CDR3 is TGTGCCAGCAGCCCGGACTACAATGGCGGGGAGCTGTTTTTT. This gives the protein CASSPDYNGGELFF.

CDR3 sequence: CAGGTGSYEQYF. DNA for the CDR3: TGTGCCGGAGGGACAGGCTCCTACGAGCAGTACTTC. The chain combines TRBV30 with TRBJ2-7; 8 nucleotides match TRBD1. CDR1 is GTSNPN, CDR2 SVGIG, per germline (reference sequence). This CDR3 contains 12 residues. The V gene end was trimmed by 8 bases and the J gene end by 0 bases; junction bases not matched to a gene: 3.